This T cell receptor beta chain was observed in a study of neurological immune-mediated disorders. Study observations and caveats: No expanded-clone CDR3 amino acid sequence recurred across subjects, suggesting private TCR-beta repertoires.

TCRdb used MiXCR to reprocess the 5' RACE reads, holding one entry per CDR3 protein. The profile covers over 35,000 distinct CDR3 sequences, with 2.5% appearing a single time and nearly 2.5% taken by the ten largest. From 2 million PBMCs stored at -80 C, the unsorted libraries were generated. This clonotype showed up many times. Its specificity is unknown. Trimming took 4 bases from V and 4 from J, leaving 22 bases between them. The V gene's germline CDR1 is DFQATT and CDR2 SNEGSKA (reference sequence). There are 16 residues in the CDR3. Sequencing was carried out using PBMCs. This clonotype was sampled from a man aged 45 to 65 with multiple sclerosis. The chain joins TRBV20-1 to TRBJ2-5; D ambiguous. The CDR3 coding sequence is TGCAGTGCTACACGCCCCTTGGGGTATGACTCAGAGACCCAGTACTTC. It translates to CSATRPLGYDSETQYF.